This T cell receptor (beta chain) was retrieved from a study of spatial heterogeneity in lung cancer. Looking at the study overall: There were, on average, more than 9.5 raw-read appearances for each unique TCR and UMI combination.

The time point here: blood at routine non-recurrence follow-up after resection. Whole RNA was taken from tumor, nontumor lung or frozen PBMC; it was then sequenced unsorted. TCRdb re-analysed the 5' RACE reads in MiXCR, keeping a single row per CDR3 protein. The repertoire holds nearly 95,000 distinct CDR3 sequences, with 19% as singletons. The sample holds a few counts of this clonotype. This sequence originates from a male donor with early-stage non-small cell lung cancer. The sample was PBMCs, taken at follow-up.

CDR3 sequence: CSARPGHGNQPQHF. In nucleotides, the CDR3 is TGCAGTGCCAGGCCAGGCCATGGCAATCAGCCCCAGCATTTT. The J gene is TRBJ1-5, the V gene TRBV20-1; D remains unclear. The CDR3 is 14 residues long. Deletions cut 6 bases from V and 2 bases from J, with 14 bases between. Per germline, CDR1 DFQATT and CDR2 SNEGSKA (reference sequence).